Listed below are T cell receptor beta chains from one sample, sequenced in a study of blood T cell repertoires in COVID-19. Assay: immunoSEQ multiplex PCR; the TCRdb copy retains only in-frame clones and omits some. The sample includes approximately 170,000 clones, roughly 87% of them seen just once. Material for sequencing was peripheral blood. Receptors were obtained from a man aged 18 to 35 who had recovered from COVID-19. CDR3s include the opening cysteine and the closing phenylalanine or tryptophan. The D gene is left open where the match is weak.

V gene: TRBV28
J gene: TRBJ1-1
D gene: .
CDR3 DNA: TGTGCCAGCAGTCCCCGGGGGGAATTGAACACTGAAGCTTTCTTT
CDR3 protein: CASSPRGELNTEAFF

V gene: TRBV7-2
J gene: TRBJ2-5
D gene: .
CDR3 DNA: TGTGCCAGCAACCTCGAGGCCGGGACCCAGTACTTC
CDR3 protein: CASNLEAGTQYF

V gene: TRBV11-2
J gene: TRBJ1-1
D gene: TRBD1
CDR3 DNA: TGTGCCAGCAGCTTAGATCAGGGGGCGGGCACTGAAGCTTTCTTT
CDR3 protein: CASSLDQGAGTEAFF

V gene: TRBV6-5
J gene: TRBJ1-2
D gene: .
CDR3 DNA: TGTGCCAGCAGTTACAAACAGCGGTATGGCTACACCTTC
CDR3 protein: CASSYKQRYGYTF

V gene: TRBV10-2
J gene: TRBJ1-1
D gene: .
CDR3 DNA: TGCGCCGCCGTTCCCGACTCCCGGGGGGACACTGAAGCTTTCTTT
CDR3 protein: CAAVPDSRGDTEAFF

V gene: TRBV5-1
J gene: TRBJ2-1
D gene: TRBD2
CDR3 DNA: TGCGCCAGCAGGGGCGGGAGCTCCTACAATGAGCAGTTCTTC
CDR3 protein: CASRGGSSYNEQFF

V gene: TRBV7-9
J gene: TRBJ1-3
D gene: .
CDR3 DNA: TGTGCCAGCAGCCAAACAGGGTCTGGAAACACCATATATTTT
CDR3 protein: CASSQTGSGNTIYF

V gene: TRBV4-1
J gene: TRBJ2-7
D gene: .
CDR3 DNA: TGCGCCAGCAGCCTCCCCGGGAGCTACGAGCAGTACTTC
CDR3 protein: CASSLPGSYEQYF

V gene: TRBV10-1
J gene: TRBJ2-3
D gene: .
CDR3 DNA: TGCGCCAGCAGTGAGTCGAGTAGCAGCAGCACAGATACGCAGTATTTT
CDR3 protein: CASSESSSSSTDTQYF

V gene: TRBV10-1
J gene: TRBJ1-2
D gene: .
CDR3 DNA: TGCGCCAGCGCCCAGAGTAGGAGCTATGGCTACACCTTC
CDR3 protein: CASAQSRSYGYTF

V gene: TRBV25-1
J gene: TRBJ2-7
D gene: TRBD1
CDR3 DNA: TGTGCCAGCAGTGAATGGGGGACAGGGGACGAGCAGTACTTC
CDR3 protein: CASSEWGTGDEQYF

V gene: TRBV3-1/TRBV3-2
J gene: TRBJ2-5
D gene: .
CDR3 DNA: TGTGCCAGCAGCCATATCCGGGAAGAGACCCAGTACTTC
CDR3 protein: CASSHIREETQYF

V gene: TRBV10-1
J gene: TRBJ2-3
D gene: TRBD2
CDR3 DNA: TGCGCCAGCAGTGACCCCGGGCTAGCGGATGGAGATACGCAGTATTTT
CDR3 protein: CASSDPGLADGDTQYF